The present entry profiles one T cell receptor (beta chain) with its context. What it binds is unknown. This record belongs to a study of cytomegalovirus exposure and HLA in healthy donors. Study outcomes and limitations: In vitro testing confirmed a few CMV-associated chains as specific for CMV antigens. TCR clusters originating in the first cohort tended to co-occur in the roughly 120 validation repertoires, according to a later analysis.

The method was immunoSEQ multiplex PCR; TCRdb's version includes in-frame clones alone and lacks a portion of them. This table has about 160,000 clones, roughly 89% appearing once. The sequence was collected from a man aged 18 to 35 in good health and CMV-seropositive. Material: PBMCs.

The CDR3 spells CASSTQGAHNEQFF. CDR3 DNA: TGTGCCAGCAGCACACAGGGGGCGCATAATGAGCAGTTCTTC. The J gene is TRBJ2-1, the V gene TRBV13, with 9 bases identical to TRBD1. Losses at the gene ends were 5 bases for V and 7 bases for J; bases not matched to a gene: 6. CDR3 length equals 14 residues. In germline, CDR1 is PRHDT, CDR2 FYEKMQ (reference sequence).